Listed below are T cell receptor beta chains from one sample, sequenced in a study of T cells after yellow fever vaccination. TCRdb processed the 5' RACE reads anew with MiXCR; each CDR3 protein has one entry. Of around 590,000 distinct CDR3 sequences listed, approximately 13% are singletons. Source: PBMCs, taken on the day of the yellow fever booster vaccination. These receptors all stem from a man aged 25-45 years who received the YFV17D yellow fever vaccine. CDR3s include the opening cysteine and the closing phenylalanine or tryptophan. D genes are given only for firm matches. Size values are once, few and many counts, or a class for expanded clones, and some rows have none.

few	TRBV11-2	TRBJ2-7	TRBD1	CASSRDRASSYEQYF	TGTGCCAGCAGTCGGGACAGGGCGAGCTCCTACGAGCAGTACTTC
few	TRBV11-3	TRBJ2-1	-	CASGNNYNEQFF	TGTGCCAGCGGAAACAACTACAATGAGCAGTTCTTC
-	TRBV20-1	TRBJ2-3	TRBD1	CSARWGQGSYHPSTDTQYF	TGCAGTGCTAGGTGGGGACAGGGTTCCTACCACCCTAGCACAGATACGCAGTATTTT
-	TRBV19	TRBJ2-5	-	CASSIANQETQYF	TGTGCCAGTAGTATCGCCAACCAAGAGACCCAGTACTTC
many	TRBV20-1	TRBJ2-1	TRBD2	CSANTGTSGNNEQFF	TGCAGTGCCAACACCGGGACTAGCGGGAACAATGAGCAGTTCTTC
many	TRBV6-1	TRBJ1-1	-	CASSDDRTEAFF	TGTGCCAGCAGTGACGACAGGACTGAAGCTTTCTTT
few	TRBV28	TRBJ1-1	-	CASGRAGSNTEAFF	TGTGCCAGCGGTCGAGCAGGGTCGAACACTGAAGCTTTCTTT
many	TRBV7-3	TRBJ2-6	-	CASSFYPSGANVLTF	TGTGCCAGCAGCTTTTACCCGTCTGGGGCCAACGTCCTGACTTTC
few	TRBV11-2	TRBJ2-5	-	CASSTGPSAKF	TGTGCCAGCAGTACGGGCCCGTCGGCCAAGTTC
-	TRBV12-3/TRBV12-4	TRBJ2-5	-	CASSLGPGRVETQYF	TGTGCCAGCAGTTTAGGGCCAGGACGAGTGGAGACCCAGTACTTC
many	TRBV4-3	TRBJ2-1	-	CASSADLGIEQFF	TGCGCCAGCAGCGCGGACCTAGGCATTGAGCAGTTCTTC
-	TRBV19	TRBJ2-7	TRBD2	CASSAGGAIYEQYF	TGTGCCAGTAGTGCGGGGGGGGCCATCTACGAGCAGTACTTC
few	TRBV7-8	TRBJ2-2	-	CASSLAGGGLGNTGELFF	TGTGCCAGCAGCTTAGCGGGGGGCGGGCTTGGTAACACCGGGGAGCTGTTTTTT
few	TRBV7-9	TRBJ2-2	-	CAVTAPGEAGELFF	TGTGCCGTCACAGCTCCAGGGGAGGCCGGGGAGCTGTTTTTT
few	TRBV27	TRBJ1-1	TRBD1	CASSYGTGGNTEAFF	TGTGCCAGCAGTTATGGGACAGGTGGAAACACTGAAGCTTTCTTT
many	TRBV15	TRBJ2-7	-	CATSSNRFNSSYEQYF	TGTGCCACCAGCAGCAACAGGTTCAACAGCTCCTACGAGCAGTACTTC
-	TRBV2	TRBJ2-2	-	CAGQPGTNTGELFF	TGTGCCGGACAGCCGGGTACGAACACCGGGGAGCTGTTTTTT
few	TRBV7-2	TRBJ2-7	TRBD2	CASSLPSGRVDEQYF	TGTGCCAGCAGCCTACCTAGCGGGAGGGTCGACGAGCAGTACTTC
-	TRBV5-4	TRBJ2-3	TRBD2	CASSLASGISSTQYF	TGTGCCAGCAGCTTGGCTAGCGGGATCAGCAGTACGCAGTATTTT
many	TRBV5-5	TRBJ2-1	-	CASSFAEQFF	TGTGCCAGCAGCTTCGCTGAGCAGTTCTTC
-	TRBV11-1	TRBJ2-1	TRBD2	CASSPHWASGSPGSYNEQFF	TGTGCCAGCAGCCCCCATTGGGCTAGCGGGAGCCCCGGTTCCTACAATGAGCAGTTCTTC
-	TRBV5-1	TRBJ2-7	-	CASSPGVQGSEYF	TGCGCCAGCAGCCCAGGGGTACAGGGAAGCGAGTACTTC
many	TRBV11-2	TRBJ2-5	TRBD2	CASSSMGLAGGRETQYF	TGTGCCAGCAGCTCGATGGGACTAGCGGGAGGTCGAGAGACCCAGTACTTC
-	TRBV14	TRBJ2-3	-	CASSATDGSLIDTQYF	TGTGCCAGCAGCGCAACGGACGGCAGTCTCATAGATACGCAGTATTTT
-	TRBV20-1	TRBJ1-2	TRBD1	CSAGQGASNYGYTF	TGCAGTGCAGGACAGGGGGCATCGAACTATGGCTACACCTTC
few	TRBV5-6	TRBJ2-3	-	CASSLGRVLNTQYF	TGTGCCAGCAGCTTGGGTAGGGTACTGAATACGCAGTATTTT
few	TRBV7-6	TRBJ2-7	TRBD2	CASSRRTSGPYEQYF	TGTGCCAGCAGCCGTCGGACTAGCGGGCCCTACGAGCAGTACTTC
-	TRBV27	TRBJ1-5	TRBD1	CAIARLSGTGNQPQHF	TGTGCCATAGCCCGTCTTTCCGGGACAGGCAATCAGCCCCAGCATTTT
-	TRBV5-4	TRBJ2-3	TRBD1	CASSLGRGREDTQYF	TGTGCCAGCAGCTTGGGCAGGGGGCGAGAAGATACGCAGTATTTT
-	TRBV5-1	TRBJ2-5	TRBD2	CASSSTSWGGETQYF	TGCGCCAGCAGCTCCACGAGCTGGGGGGGTGAGACCCAGTACTTC